This TCR beta chain was retrieved from a study of cytomegalovirus exposure and HLA in healthy donors. The PCR made use of 60 Vbeta and 13 Jbeta primers. Profiled with immunoSEQ multiplex PCR; TCRdb holds only in-frame clones, not every one. The data show approximately 130,000 clones, around four fifths seen once. Between the trimmed V and J ends, which lost 3 bases and 3 bases, there was a span of 14 bases. This CDR3 region has 15 residues. Germline CDR1 and CDR2: MNHNS and SASEGT. Study-wide results and caveats: A later analysis appeared to link common viral pathogens to several of the most significant clusters. Owing to their indistinguishability, certain V segments, notably TRBV6-2 and TRBV6-3, were excluded.

A remark on this clone: What it binds is not known.

The source of this sequence is a boy between 2 and 15 years old in good health and CMV-seronegative. The rearrangement uses TRBV6-1 and TRBJ1-2, with a weak D call TRBD1 (6 bases). Material for sequencing was PBMCs. The CDR3: CASSDLRTEHYGYTF. In DNA, the CDR3 is TGTGCCAGCAGTGACCTCCGGACAGAGCACTATGGCTACACCTTC.